The 14 T cell receptor beta chains reported below all come from one sample, sequenced in a study of beta chain features in type 1 diabetes (dated by TCRdb to 2016 to 2019). Overall study outcomes, separate from this receptor: Type 1 diabetes patients showed a moderate but significant shortening of TCRB CDR3 length in all four CD4+ subsets.

The protocol used for the library was the immunoSEQ multiplex PCR assay. The High Capacity cDNA Reverse Transcription Kit was used to reverse transcribe all of the isolated RNA, meaning that expressed TCRB transcripts were what got sequenced. Here the immuneACCESS table is served through TCRdb, limited to in-frame sequences with V and J called. Missing clones are a known gap in these copies; in checked studies unresolved V genes cover under half, and the rest lacks a known reason. The sample table holds fewer than 55,000 clones, of which under 55% were seen once. The top ten clones comprise roughly 1.5% of the sample. These receptors lack a known antigen. Sequencing was performed on Tregs from blood. The sample's cell subset or site label, decoded: regulatory CD4+ T cells. These receptors came from a man between 25 and 39 years old with type 1 diabetes.

The rearrangement joins TRBV10-3 to TRBJ2-7; D may be TRBD2 (5 bases). The CDR3 is 13 amino acids. Deletions cut 6 bases from V and 6 bases from J, with 15 bases between. The germline V gene encodes CDR1 ENHRY and CDR2 SYGVKD. CDR3 DNA sequence: TGTGCCATCAGCGCCAAGCTAGCCTCCGAGCAGTACTTC. Translation gives CAISAKLASEQYF.

The V and J genes are TRBV5-1 and TRBJ2-1; 8 bases map to TRBD1. This CDR3 has 15 residues. J gave up 3 bases and V 4 bases, and 6 bases lay outside the gene matches. The germline V gene has CDR1 SGHRS and CDR2 YFSETQ. The DNA of the CDR3 is TGCGCCAGCAGCATCGGACAGGGTCACTACAATGAGCAGTTCTTC. Its protein is CASSIGQGHYNEQFF.

This clone was seen ten or more times. Here the CDR3 reads CASSPDRGFGELFF. CDR3 DNA: TGTGCCAGCAGCCCTGACAGGGGATTCGGGGAGCTGTTTTTT. This chain links TRBV7-2 with TRBJ2-2; 8 bases fit TRBD1. V shed 5 bases and J 7 bases; nucleotides not matched to a gene: 6. Germline V lookup: CDR1 SGHTA, CDR2 FQGNSA. The CDR3 covers 14 residues.

This sequence joins TRBV18 and TRBJ2-7; 8 bases agree with TRBD2. The CDR3 is 12 residues long. Per germline, CDR1 KGHSH and CDR2 LQKENI. Unmatched junction bases numbered 1, after V lost 6 bases and J lost 3 bases. The CDR3 spells CASSGTSYEQYF. CDR3 sequence (DNA): TGTGCCAGCTCCGGGACTAGCTACGAGCAGTACTTC.

The J gene is TRBJ2-1, the V gene TRBV7-7, with 8 bases that match TRBD2. This CDR3 has 14 amino acids. Unmatched junction bases numbered 3, after V lost 3 bases and J lost 5 bases. In germline, CDR1 is SSHAT, CDR2 FNYEAQ (reference sequence). The CDR3 sequence is CASSLELADNEQFF. Here the CDR3 DNA reads TGTGCCAGCAGCTTGGAACTAGCGGACAATGAGCAGTTCTTC.

V usage is TRBV7-9 and J usage is TRBJ1-5, with D tentatively TRBD1 (6 bases). CDR1 is SEHNR, CDR2 FQNEAQ, per germline (reference sequence). V lost 1 base, J lost 2 bases, and 12 bases lay in between. The CDR3 spans 16 residues. CDR3 in amino acids: CASSLDTGWGNQPQHF. In DNA, the CDR3 is TGTGCCAGCAGCTTAGATACAGGGTGGGGCAATCAGCCCCAGCATTTT.

About this clone: This same CDR3 is encoded by further DNA sequences in the sample. The chain has TRBV9 and TRBJ2-1; 12 bases map to TRBD2. Germline V gene sequence: CDR1 SGDLS, CDR2 YYNGEE. The CDR3 consists of 16 residues. V shed 0 bases, J shed 4 bases, and the junction held 2 bases outside the gene matches. CDR3 in amino acids: CASSVGLAGAYNEQFF. The DNA of the CDR3 is TGTGCCAGCAGCGTAGGACTAGCGGGAGCTTACAATGAGCAGTTCTTC.

This clone was counted between two and nine times. The rearrangement links TRBV19 to TRBJ2-7, with 7 bases that match TRBD1. This CDR3 has 16 amino acids. From germline, CDR1 is LNHDA and CDR2 SQIVND (reference sequence). V trimming: 7 bases; J trimming: 0 bases; junction bases outside the gene matches: 12. CDR3 residues: CASTPAWDSFSYEQYF. DNA of the CDR3: TGTGCCAGTACCCCTGCCTGGGACAGCTTCTCCTACGAGCAGTACTTC.

This clone was counted a few times. The rearrangement joins TRBV4-2 to TRBJ2-3, with D possibly being TRBD1 (5 bases). From germline, CDR1 is LGHNA and CDR2 YNFKEQ. V was trimmed by 0 bases and J by 1 base, leaving 8 bases between them. The CDR3 is made up of 15 amino acids. CDR3 bases: TGTGCCAGCAGCCAAGATCAAGGGGGCACAGATACGCAGTATTTT. Its translation: CASSQDQGGTDTQYF.

A few counts support this clone. This chain connects TRBV7-3 to TRBJ2-7, with TRBD2 as a possible D gene (6 bases). The CDR3 runs to 13 residues. Germline loops: CDR1 SGHTA, CDR2 FQGTGA. V dropped 3 bases and J dropped 6 bases, with 12 bases sitting between them. The CDR3 here is CASSLGREAEQYF. The CDR3 nucleotides read TGTGCCAGCAGCTTGGGGCGGGAAGCCGAGCAGTACTTC.

The J gene is TRBJ2-1, the V gene TRBV28, with a weak D call TRBD1 (6 bases). This CDR3 spans 15 amino acids. Per germline, CDR1 MDHEN and CDR2 SYDVKM. The V end lost 6 bases, the J end lost 7 bases, and 19 bases lay between the germline ends. For the CDR3, the DNA is TGTGCCAGCAGCTCTACAGGGACGATTGGAAATGAGCAGTTCTTC. Residues: CASSSTGTIGNEQFF.

The chain carries TRBV6-5 and TRBJ2-5; TRBD1 matches 9 bases. The CDR3 totals 14 residues. The germline gives CDR1 MNHEY, CDR2 SVGAGI. With V trimmed by 10 bases and J by 3 bases, 9 bases remained unmatched. The CDR3 protein is CATLQDRGKETQYF. The DNA for the CDR3 is TGTGCCACACTACAGGACAGGGGAAAAGAGACCCAGTACTTC.

CDR3 sequence (DNA): TGTGCCAGCAGTGAATGGCGGGGGTCGACAACTGAAGCTTTCTTT. This gives the protein CASSEWRGSTTEAFF. V gene TRBV25-1 combines with J gene TRBJ1-1; TRBD1 might be the D (5 bases). Trimming removed 1 base at V and 5 bases at J, with 14 bases between. Germline V gene data show CDR1 as MGHDK and CDR2 as SYGVNS. The CDR3 has 15 amino acids.

The chain recombines TRBV7-9 with TRBJ2-3, with a possible D match to TRBD2 (5 bases). This CDR3 is built from 19 residues. The germline CDR1 and CDR2 sequences are SEHNR and FQNEAQ (reference sequence). The V and J ends lost 4 bases and 0 bases respectively, with 23 bases between them. The CDR3 DNA reads TGTGCCAGCAGCTCCTTCCTGCGAGCGGCTGCTTCTAGCACAGATACGCAGTATTTT. Protein product: CASSSFLRAAASSTDTQYF.